A selection of T cell receptor beta chains follows, all from one sample in a study of T cell repertoires in cytomegalovirus infection. Their cognate antigens are unknown. TCRdb fed the reads into MiXCR, producing one record per CDR3 protein. The data contain approximately 74,000 distinct CDR3 sequences, roughly 40% of them singletons. The sequencing here drew on CD8+ T cells from cultured PBMCs, taken from culture after CMV antigen stimulation. These receptor sequences come from a human donor in good health (CMV status not recorded). Some clones in this sample may be carry-over from other donors' samples. Each CDR3 is given with its conserved first and last residue. The D gene is left open where the match is weak. Expanded clones get a size class; other rows say once, few or many, or leave the size out.

clone size: -; D gene: TRBD2; V gene: TRBV29-1; J gene: TRBJ2-7; CDR3 length: 12; CDR3 DNA: TGCAGCGTGAGCGGGGGAGGGTACGAGCAGTACTTC; CDR3 protein: CSVSGGGYEQYF
clone size: -; D gene: -; V gene: TRBV3-1; J gene: TRBJ2-7; CDR3 length: 15; CDR3 DNA: TGTGCCAGCAGCCAAGTTTCTGGCGGGGTTAGCGAGCAGTACTTC; CDR3 protein: CASSQVSGGVSEQYF
clone size: -; D gene: -; V gene: TRBV6-2/TRBV6-3; J gene: TRBJ1-1; CDR3 length: 16; CDR3 DNA: TGTGCCAGCAGTTACTCGACGGAGGGGTTGAACACTGAAGCTTTCTTT; CDR3 protein: CASSYSTEGLNTEAFF
clone size: few; D gene: -; V gene: TRBV6-6; J gene: TRBJ1-3; CDR3 length: 15; CDR3 DNA: TGTGCCAGCAGCCTGGGACGGAAGCTGGAAAACACCATATATTTT; CDR3 protein: CASSLGRKLENTIYF
clone size: few; D gene: -; V gene: TRBV11-1; J gene: TRBJ2-6; CDR3 length: 15; CDR3 DNA: TGTGCCAGCCGTCTTGGGGCAGGGCGGGCCAACGTCCTGACTTTC; CDR3 protein: CASRLGAGRANVLTF
clone size: -; D gene: TRBD1; V gene: TRBV6-6; J gene: TRBJ1-3; CDR3 length: 18; CDR3 DNA: TGTGCCAGCAGTTACTCGAGGGACAGGAGCCACTCTGGAAACACCATATATTTT; CDR3 protein: CASSYSRDRSHSGNTIYF
clone size: few; D gene: -; V gene: TRBV7-6; J gene: TRBJ1-1; CDR3 length: 18; CDR3 DNA: TGTGCCAGCAGCTTAGCGGCCGGGGGGGGGGACATGAACACTGAAGCTTTCTTT; CDR3 protein: CASSLAAGGGDMNTEAFF
clone size: few; D gene: TRBD1; V gene: TRBV20-1; J gene: TRBJ2-2; CDR3 length: 17; CDR3 DNA: TGCAGTGCTAGAGGAGAAGGACAGGGTTTTGTCACCGGGGAGCTGTTTTTT; CDR3 protein: CSARGEGQGFVTGELFF
clone size: -; D gene: -; V gene: TRBV7-6; J gene: TRBJ1-1; CDR3 length: 15; CDR3 DNA: TGTGCCAGCAGCTTCCCCATGTCGGCCCAAACTGAAGCTTTCTTT; CDR3 protein: CASSFPMSAQTEAFF
clone size: -; D gene: -; V gene: TRBV7-2; J gene: TRBJ2-1; CDR3 length: 14; CDR3 DNA: TGTGCCAGCAGCTTCGAGTGGGGGGACAATGAGCAGTTCTTC; CDR3 protein: CASSFEWGDNEQFF
clone size: -; D gene: -; V gene: TRBV7-6; J gene: TRBJ1-1; CDR3 length: 18; CDR3 DNA: TGTGCCAGCAGCCTAGGGACTCTTGGGGGCAGGGGGAACACTGAAGCTTTCTTT; CDR3 protein: CASSLGTLGGRGNTEAFF
clone size: -; D gene: TRBD2; V gene: TRBV7-6; J gene: TRBJ2-1; CDR3 length: 14; CDR3 DNA: TGTGCCAGCAGCTTACTAGCGGGGGACAATGAGCAGTTCTTC; CDR3 protein: CASSLLAGDNEQFF
clone size: -; D gene: TRBD2; V gene: TRBV27; J gene: TRBJ2-7; CDR3 length: 14; CDR3 DNA: TGTGCCAGCAGGCGGGGGGGCCTAGTCACCGAGCAGTACTTC; CDR3 protein: CASRRGGLVTEQYF
clone size: few; D gene: -; V gene: TRBV7-2; J gene: TRBJ1-2; CDR3 length: 14; CDR3 DNA: TGTGCCAGCAGCCCATCTGGGACATCGAATGGCTACACCTTC; CDR3 protein: CASSPSGTSNGYTF
clone size: few; D gene: -; V gene: TRBV5-1; J gene: TRBJ1-1; CDR3 length: 14; CDR3 DNA: TGCGCCAGCAGCCCGAAGGTCAAAGGAGCTGAAGCTTTCTTT; CDR3 protein: CASSPKVKGAEAFF
clone size: many; D gene: TRBD1; V gene: TRBV7-2; J gene: TRBJ1-2; CDR3 length: 16; CDR3 DNA: TGTGCCAGCAGCTTGGGACAGGGGGCTTATAGATATGGCTACACCTTC; CDR3 protein: CASSLGQGAYRYGYTF
clone size: few; D gene: TRBD1; V gene: TRBV7-6; J gene: TRBJ1-2; CDR3 length: 13; CDR3 DNA: TGTGCCAGCAGCCCAGGGACAGGGTATGGCTACACCTTC; CDR3 protein: CASSPGTGYGYTF
clone size: -; D gene: TRBD1; V gene: TRBV12-3/TRBV12-4; J gene: TRBJ2-1; CDR3 length: 14; CDR3 DNA: TGTGCCAGCAGCTCGGGACAGGGACTTGCTGAGCAGTTCTTC; CDR3 protein: CASSSGQGLAEQFF
clone size: few; D gene: -; V gene: TRBV2; J gene: TRBJ2-3; CDR3 length: 16; CDR3 DNA: TGTGCCAGCAGTGGGCTCCGAGACAGCTTCACAGATACGCAGTATTTT; CDR3 protein: CASSGLRDSFTDTQYF
clone size: -; D gene: TRBD1; V gene: TRBV3-1; J gene: TRBJ1-1; CDR3 length: 15; CDR3 DNA: TGTGCCAGCAGCCATTCATGGACAGGGTCAGCTGAAGCTTTCTTT; CDR3 protein: CASSHSWTGSAEAFF
clone size: -; D gene: -; V gene: TRBV7-6; J gene: TRBJ2-5; CDR3 length: 14; CDR3 DNA: TGTGCCAGCAGCTTAGCGGGGGAGCAAGAGACCCAGTACTTC; CDR3 protein: CASSLAGEQETQYF
clone size: -; D gene: TRBD1; V gene: TRBV12-3/TRBV12-4; J gene: TRBJ2-2; CDR3 length: 16; CDR3 DNA: TGTGCCAGCACCCCTCCCCGGACAGGACAGGGCGGGGAGCTGTTTTTT; CDR3 protein: CASTPPRTGQGGELFF